The T cell receptor (beta chain) under discussion was sequenced for a study of cytomegalovirus exposure and HLA in healthy donors. With 4 bases clipped from V and 7 bases from J, the junction kept 9 bases outside the gene matches. CDR3 length equals 15 residues. Germline CDR1 and CDR2: MNHNS and SASEGT. The PCR used 60 Vbeta and 13 Jbeta primers. TCRdb's table, derived via immunoSEQ multiplex PCR, lists solely in-frame clones and lacks some. This table has about 170,000 clones, just over 75% appearing once. Sequencing was done on a sample of PBMCs. The chain recombines TRBV6-1 with TRBJ2-7; 11 bases map to TRBD1. The source is a woman younger than 45 in good health and CMV-seropositive. CDR3 sequence (DNA): TGTGCCAGCAGTGGGACAGGGGGCGCCTCAGGGGAGCAGTACTTC. Translating gives CASSGTGGASGEQYF.